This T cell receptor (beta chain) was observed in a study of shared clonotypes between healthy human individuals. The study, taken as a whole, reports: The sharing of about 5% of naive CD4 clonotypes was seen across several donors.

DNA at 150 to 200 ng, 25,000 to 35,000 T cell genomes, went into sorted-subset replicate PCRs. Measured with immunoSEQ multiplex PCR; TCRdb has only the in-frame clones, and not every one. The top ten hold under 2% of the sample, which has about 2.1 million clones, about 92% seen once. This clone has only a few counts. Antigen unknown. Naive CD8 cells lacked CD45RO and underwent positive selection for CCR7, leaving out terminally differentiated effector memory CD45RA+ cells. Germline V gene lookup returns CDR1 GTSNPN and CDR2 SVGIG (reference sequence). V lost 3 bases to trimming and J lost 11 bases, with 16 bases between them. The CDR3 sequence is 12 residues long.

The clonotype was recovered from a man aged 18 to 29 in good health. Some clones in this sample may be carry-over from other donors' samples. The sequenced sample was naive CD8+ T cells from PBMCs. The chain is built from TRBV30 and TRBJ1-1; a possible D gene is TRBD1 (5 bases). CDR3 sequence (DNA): TGTGCCTGGAGGAAAACAGGAATTGAGGCTTTCTTT. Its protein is CAWRKTGIEAFF.